This entry describes one TCR beta chain. Its antigen is currently unknown. This specimen comes from a study of cytomegalovirus exposure and HLA in healthy donors. Germline V gene sequence: CDR1 SGHRS, CDR2 YFSETQ. The CDR3 covers 16 residues. J gave up 4 bases and V 2 bases, and 8 bases lay outside the gene matches. The PCR made use of 60 Vbeta and 13 Jbeta primers. Sequenced by immunoSEQ multiplex PCR; TCRdb stores in-frame clones only, minus some. In all, the sample yields tens of thousands of clones. General observations from the study: The sole available immune exposure information was CMV serostatus. Analyses of presence/absence relied on an assumption of roughly uniform sequencing depth across donors.

The sequenced sample consisted of PBMCs. The chain couples TRBV5-1 to TRBJ2-1; 8 bases fit TRBD1. The TCR was taken from a woman between 35 and 50 years old in good health and CMV-seropositive. CDR3 nucleotide sequence: TGCGCCAGCAGCTTCTCCGGGACAGGCTCATACAATGAGCAGTTCTTC. Its protein product is CASSFSGTGSYNEQFF.